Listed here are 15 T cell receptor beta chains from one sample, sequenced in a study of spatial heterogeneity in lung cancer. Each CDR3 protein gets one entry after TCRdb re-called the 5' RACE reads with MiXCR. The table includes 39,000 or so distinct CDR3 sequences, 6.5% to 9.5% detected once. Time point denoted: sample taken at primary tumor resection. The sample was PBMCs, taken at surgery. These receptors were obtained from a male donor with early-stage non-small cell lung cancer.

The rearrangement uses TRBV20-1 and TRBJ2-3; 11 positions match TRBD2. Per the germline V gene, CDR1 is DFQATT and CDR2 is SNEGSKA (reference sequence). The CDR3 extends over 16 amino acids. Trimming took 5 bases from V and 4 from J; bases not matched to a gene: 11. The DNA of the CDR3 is TGCAGTGCTCCTGTCGAGACTAGCGGGAATGCAGATACGCAGTATTTT. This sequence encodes CSAPVETSGNADTQYF.

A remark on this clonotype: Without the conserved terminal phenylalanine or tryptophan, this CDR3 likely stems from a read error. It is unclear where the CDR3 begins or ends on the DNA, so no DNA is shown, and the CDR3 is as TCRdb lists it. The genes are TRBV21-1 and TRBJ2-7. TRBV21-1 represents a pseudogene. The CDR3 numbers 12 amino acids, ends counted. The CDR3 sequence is CASSNTHYEQYL.

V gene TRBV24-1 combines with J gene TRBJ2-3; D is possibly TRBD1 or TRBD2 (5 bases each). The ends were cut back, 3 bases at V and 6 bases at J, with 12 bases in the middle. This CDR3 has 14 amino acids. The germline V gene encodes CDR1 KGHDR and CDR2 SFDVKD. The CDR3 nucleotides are TGTGCCACCAGTGATCTATTAGGGGAGGATACGCAGTATTTT. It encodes CATSDLLGEDTQYF.

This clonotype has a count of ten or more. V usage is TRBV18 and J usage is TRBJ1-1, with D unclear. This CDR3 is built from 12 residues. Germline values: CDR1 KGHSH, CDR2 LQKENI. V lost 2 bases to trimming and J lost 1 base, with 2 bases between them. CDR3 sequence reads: CASSPGNTEAFF. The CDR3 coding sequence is TGTGCCAGCTCACCAGGGAACACTGAAGCTTTCTTT. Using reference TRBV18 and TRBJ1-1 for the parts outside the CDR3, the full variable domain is NAGVMQNPRHLVRRRGQEARLRCSPMKGHSHVYWYRQLPEEGLKFMVYLQKENIIDESGMPKERFSAEFPKEGPSILRIQQVVRGDSAAYFCASSPGNTEAFFGQGTRLTVV.

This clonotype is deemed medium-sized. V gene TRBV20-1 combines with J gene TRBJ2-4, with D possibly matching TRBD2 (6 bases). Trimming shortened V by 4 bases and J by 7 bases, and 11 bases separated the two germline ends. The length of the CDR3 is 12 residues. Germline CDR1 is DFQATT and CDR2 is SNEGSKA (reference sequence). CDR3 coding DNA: TGCAGTGCTATCGGACTACCCAACATTCAGTACTTC. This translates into CSAIGLPNIQYF.

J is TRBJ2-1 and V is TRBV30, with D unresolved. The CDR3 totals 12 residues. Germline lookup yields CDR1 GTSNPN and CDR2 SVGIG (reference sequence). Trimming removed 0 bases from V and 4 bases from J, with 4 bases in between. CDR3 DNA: TGTGCCTGGAGTGTAGGGTACAATGAGCAGTTCTTC. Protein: CAWSVGYNEQFF. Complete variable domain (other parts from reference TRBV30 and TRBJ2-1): SQTIHQWPATLVQPVGSPLSLECTVEGTSNPNLYWYRQAAGRGLQLLFYSVGIGQISSEVPQNLSASRPQDRQFILSSKKLLLSDSGFYLCAWSVGYNEQFFGPGTRLTVL.

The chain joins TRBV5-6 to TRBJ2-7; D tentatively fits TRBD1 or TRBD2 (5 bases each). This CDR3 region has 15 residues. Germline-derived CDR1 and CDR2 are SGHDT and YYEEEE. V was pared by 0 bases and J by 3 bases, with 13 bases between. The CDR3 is CASSLVVGTGYEQYF. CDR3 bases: TGTGCCAGCAGCTTGGTGGTGGGGACCGGCTACGAGCAGTACTTC. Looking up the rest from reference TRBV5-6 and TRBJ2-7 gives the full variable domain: DAGVTQSPTHLIKTRGQQVTLRCSPKSGHDTVSWYQQALGQGPQFIFQYYEEEERQRGNFPDRFSGHQFPNYSSELNVNALLLGDSALYLCASSLVVGTGYEQYFGPGTRLTVT.

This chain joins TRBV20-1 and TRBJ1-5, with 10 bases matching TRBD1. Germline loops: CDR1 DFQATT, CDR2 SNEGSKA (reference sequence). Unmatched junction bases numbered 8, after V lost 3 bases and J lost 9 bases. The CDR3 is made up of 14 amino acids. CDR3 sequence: CSARDRGKAGPQHF. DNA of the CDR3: TGCAGTGCTAGGGACAGGGGGAAGGCAGGGCCCCAGCATTTT.

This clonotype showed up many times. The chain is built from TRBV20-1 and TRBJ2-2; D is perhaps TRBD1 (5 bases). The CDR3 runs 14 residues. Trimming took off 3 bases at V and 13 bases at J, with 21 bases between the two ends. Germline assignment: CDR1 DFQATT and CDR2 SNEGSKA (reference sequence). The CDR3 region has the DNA TGCAGTGCTAGCGGGTCCAGGGATACGGGTGTGCTGTTTTTT. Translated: CSASGSRDTGVLFF.

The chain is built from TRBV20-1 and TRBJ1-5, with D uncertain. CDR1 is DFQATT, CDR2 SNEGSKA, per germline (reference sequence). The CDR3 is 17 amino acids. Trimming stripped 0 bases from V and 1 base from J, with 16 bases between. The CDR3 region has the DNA TGCAGTGCTAGAGACTCTAGGGCCTCGGGGAGCAATCAGCCCCAGCATTTT. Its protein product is CSARDSRASGSNQPQHF.

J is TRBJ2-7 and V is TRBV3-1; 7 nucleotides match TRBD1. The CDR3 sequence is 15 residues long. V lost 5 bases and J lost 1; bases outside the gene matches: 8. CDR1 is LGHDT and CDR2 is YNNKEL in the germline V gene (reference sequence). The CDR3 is CASSGRGGQSYEQYF. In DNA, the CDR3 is TGTGCCAGCAGCGGGCGAGGGGGCCAATCCTACGAGCAGTACTTC.

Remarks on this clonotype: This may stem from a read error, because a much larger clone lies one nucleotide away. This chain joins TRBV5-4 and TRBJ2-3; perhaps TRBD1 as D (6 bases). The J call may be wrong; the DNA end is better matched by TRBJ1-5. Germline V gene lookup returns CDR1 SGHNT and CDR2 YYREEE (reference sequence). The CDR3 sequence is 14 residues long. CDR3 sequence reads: CASSLAGAADTQHF. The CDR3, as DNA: TGTGCCAGCAGCTTGGCAGGGGCTGCAGATACGCAGCATTTT.

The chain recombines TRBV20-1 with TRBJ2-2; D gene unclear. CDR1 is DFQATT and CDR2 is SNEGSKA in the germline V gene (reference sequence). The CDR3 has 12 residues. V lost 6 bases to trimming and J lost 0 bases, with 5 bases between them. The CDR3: CSALTNTGELFF. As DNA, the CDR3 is TGCAGTGCCCTTACGAACACCGGGGAGCTGTTTTTT.

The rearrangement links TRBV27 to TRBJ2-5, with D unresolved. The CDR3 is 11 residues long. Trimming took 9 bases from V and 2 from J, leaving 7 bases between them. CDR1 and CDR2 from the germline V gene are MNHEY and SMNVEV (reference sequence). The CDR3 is CASGRQETQYF. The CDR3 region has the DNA TGTGCCAGTGGACGGCAAGAGACCCAGTACTTC.

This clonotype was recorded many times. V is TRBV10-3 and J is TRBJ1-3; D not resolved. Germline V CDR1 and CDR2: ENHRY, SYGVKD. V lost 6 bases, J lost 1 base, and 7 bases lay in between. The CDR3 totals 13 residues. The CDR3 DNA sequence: TGTGCCATCAGGGAGGCATCTGGAAACACCATATATTTT. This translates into CAIREASGNTIYF.